The rows below give T cell receptor beta chains drawn from one sample of a study of shared clonotypes between healthy human individuals. Profiling relied on immunoSEQ multiplex PCR, and the TCRdb table lists in-frame clones only, not all of them. This sample has about 1.9 million clones; 93% occur once, and the top ten carry over 1.5%. Sequenced material: naive CD8+ T cells from PBMCs. These receptors all stem from a man between 18 and 35 years old in good health. Some clones in this sample may be carry-over from other donors' samples. Both conserved end residues are part of each CDR3. The order of the fields is D gene, V gene, J gene, clone size, CDR3 DNA, CDR3 protein. The D gene is left open where the match is weak. Rows give clone size only sometimes, using once, few, many, or a class for an expanded clone.

D gene: .; V gene: TRBV7-2; J gene: TRBJ2-5; clone size: .; CDR3 DNA: TGTGCCAGCAAACGGAGGGGGGTCCAAGAGACCCAGTACTTC; CDR3 protein: CASKRRGVQETQYF
D gene: TRBD1; V gene: TRBV9; J gene: TRBJ2-7; clone size: few; CDR3 DNA: TGTGCCAGCAGCGAGGGACAGGGGGCCTACGAGCAGTACTTC; CDR3 protein: CASSEGQGAYEQYF
D gene: .; V gene: TRBV7-2; J gene: TRBJ2-3; clone size: .; CDR3 DNA: TGTGCCAGCAGCTTATCCTCCGGGAGCCCAGATACGCAGTATTTT; CDR3 protein: CASSLSSGSPDTQYF
D gene: .; V gene: TRBV29-1; J gene: TRBJ2-2; clone size: .; CDR3 DNA: TGCAGCGTTGAAGAGTCCCGAGGGGAGCTGTTTTTT; CDR3 protein: CSVEESRGELFF
D gene: .; V gene: TRBV5-6; J gene: TRBJ2-7; clone size: .; CDR3 DNA: TGTGCCAGCAGCTTTCCGGCCTCCTACGAGCAGTACTTC; CDR3 protein: CASSFPASYEQYF
D gene: .; V gene: TRBV6-5; J gene: TRBJ2-7; clone size: .; CDR3 DNA: TGTGCCAGCAGTTACTCAGCGGACTACGAGCAGTACTTC; CDR3 protein: CASSYSADYEQYF
D gene: .; V gene: TRBV11-2; J gene: TRBJ2-7; clone size: .; CDR3 DNA: TGTGCCACCCGAATGGTAACCCTCCCCTACGAGCAGTACTTC; CDR3 protein: CATRMVTLPYEQYF
D gene: TRBD2; V gene: TRBV27; J gene: TRBJ2-1; clone size: .; CDR3 DNA: TGTGCCAGCAGTTTATACCCAGACCTTCGACTAGCGGAACAATATGGTCGGCAGTTCTTC; CDR3 protein: CASSLYPDLRLAEQYGRQFF
D gene: .; V gene: TRBV27; J gene: TRBJ1-2; clone size: few; CDR3 DNA: TGTGCCAGCAGTCCCAATGAGGGGGGCTATGGCTACACCTTC; CDR3 protein: CASSPNEGGYGYTF
D gene: TRBD1; V gene: TRBV4-3; J gene: TRBJ1-1; clone size: .; CDR3 DNA: TGCGCCAGCAGCCAACTAGGGCTGACAGGGGGGACTGAAGCTTTCTTT; CDR3 protein: CASSQLGLTGGTEAFF